The clone carrying this TCR beta chain appeared a single time. Between the trimmed V and J ends, which lost 1 base and 8 bases, there was a span of 15 bases. The CDR3 is 15 residues long. In germline, CDR1 is MNHNY, CDR2 SVGAGI (reference sequence). The sample is drawn from a study of T cell changes during pregnancy in multiple sclerosis. Assay: immunoSEQ multiplex PCR; the TCRdb copy retains only in-frame clones and omits some. The sample records more than 55,000 clones, approximately 90% being singletons. The V gene is TRBV6-6, the J gene TRBJ2-1; D ambiguous. The starting material was peripheral blood, obtained in the first trimester of pregnancy. This clonotype originated in a female donor in good health, enrolled as a control in a pregnancy study. CDR3 DNA: TGTGCCAGCAGTTACTTCCCCCCGTACCAGGATGAGCAGTTCTTC. Translating it yields CASSYFPPYQDEQFF.